Below are 30 T cell receptor beta chains sequenced from a single sample in a study of blood T cell repertoires in COVID-19. The assay was immunoSEQ multiplex PCR, and TCRdb's table has in-frame clones only and misses some. The sample holds 150,000 to 200,000 clones, about 80% seen once. The sequenced sample consisted of peripheral blood. The receptors come from a man in his sixties with acute or convalescent COVID-19.

The chain combines TRBV19 with TRBJ2-5; D not resolved. Trimming stripped 3 bases from V and 5 bases from J, with 13 bases between. In germline, CDR1 is LNHDA, CDR2 SQIVND (reference sequence). The CDR3 runs 14 residues. In nucleotides, the CDR3 is TGTGCCAGTAGTATGGAGCCTGCAAAGGAGACCCAGTACTTC. Translated: CASSMEPAKETQYF.

The chain employs TRBV6-5 and TRBJ1-4; perhaps TRBD1 as D (6 bases). Trimming pared 6 bases from V and 4 bases from J, leaving 15 bases between. This CDR3 has 15 residues. The germline CDR1 and CDR2 sequences are MNHEY and SVGAGI. The CDR3 region has the DNA TGTGCCAGCAGGCAACAGGGTTGGGATAATGAAAAACTGTTTTTT. Translating it yields CASRQQGWDNEKLFF.

This clone is a singleton in its sample. This chain joins TRBV7-8 and TRBJ2-1, with 15 positions matching TRBD2. CDR1 is SGHVS, CDR2 FQNEAQ, per germline. Trimming at V came to 5 bases and at J to 1 base, leaving 9 bases not matched to a gene. The CDR3 is 19 residues long. CDR3 DNA: TGTGCCAGCAGCCCGGGACTAGCGGGAGGCCCCATATCCTACAATGAGCAGTTCTTC. Its protein product is CASSPGLAGGPISYNEQFF.

The chain uses TRBV6-5 and TRBJ2-3, with 7 nucleotides matching TRBD2. J lost 1 base, V lost 11 bases, and 12 bases had no gene match. Germline V gene data show CDR1 as MNHEY and CDR2 as SVGAGI. The CDR3 is 15 residues long. CDR3 residues: CALSRGAGGTDTQYF. CDR3 nucleotides: TGTGCCCTCTCAAGGGGCGCGGGGGGCACAGATACGCAGTATTTT.

The V gene is TRBV9, the J gene TRBJ2-3; 16 bases fit TRBD2. Trimming cost V 4 bases and J 3 bases; bases outside gene matches: 17. The CDR3 covers 21 residues. Germline V gene sequence: CDR1 SGDLS, CDR2 YYNGEE. The CDR3 here is CASSPTPGTSGGVLGTDTQYF. CDR3 DNA sequence: TGTGCCAGCAGCCCCACCCCCGGGACTAGCGGGGGGGTGTTAGGGACAGATACGCAGTATTTT.

V usage is TRBV6-5 and J usage is TRBJ1-5; D ambiguous. The germline gives CDR1 MNHEY, CDR2 SVGAGI. Trimming left V 6 bases short and J 1 base short, with 10 bases between. The CDR3 contains 14 residues. The CDR3 spells CASSRAVSNQPQHF. The CDR3 DNA follows: TGTGCCAGCAGCCGAGCCGTAAGCAATCAGCCCCAGCATTTT.

Only one count was recorded for this clone. This chain connects TRBV11-1 to TRBJ1-3, with 8 nucleotides matching TRBD1. The V segment lost 5 bases and the J segment 1 base; nucleotides outside the gene matches: 7. The CDR3 is 16 residues long. Germline V lookup: CDR1 SGHAT, CDR2 FQDESV (reference sequence). The DNA of the CDR3 is TGTGCCAGCAGCCGTGGCAGGGGGCTTTCTGGAAACACCATATATTTT. Translated, it gives CASSRGRGLSGNTIYF.

DNA of the CDR3: TGCGCCAGCAGTCCCGGGACTAGCGGGAGGCCCTACGAGCAGTACTTC. Amino acid sequence: CASSPGTSGRPYEQYF. The chain links TRBV10-1 to TRBJ2-7; 15 bases map to TRBD2. In germline, CDR1 is WNHNN, CDR2 SYGVQD (reference sequence). This CDR3 spans 16 amino acids. V trimming: 5 bases; J trimming: 2 bases; junction bases outside the gene matches: 4.

V is TRBV29-1 and J is TRBJ1-1; D may be TRBD1 (6 bases). Germline lookup yields CDR1 SQVTM and CDR2 ANQGSEA. The CDR3 contains 13 residues. Trimming left V 5 bases short and J 2 bases short, with 12 bases between. CDR3 nucleotides: TGCAGCGTTTTGAGAGGGGGTAACACTGAAGCTTTCTTT. Protein: CSVLRGGNTEAFF.

This rearrangement joins TRBV15 to TRBJ2-3, with 10 bases that match TRBD2. CDR3 size: 17 residues. The germline V gene has CDR1 LNHNV and CDR2 YYDKDF (reference sequence). J was trimmed by 5 bases and V by 1 base; bases with no gene match: 9. The CDR3 loop is CATSRAASGGPRDTQYF. The CDR3 DNA reads TGTGCCACCAGCAGAGCGGCTAGCGGGGGCCCTAGAGATACGCAGTATTTT.

The chain carries TRBV5-1 and TRBJ1-3; D is undetermined. Trimming stripped 1 base from V and 0 bases from J, with 8 bases between. The CDR3 has 15 residues. Per the germline V gene, CDR1 is SGHRS and CDR2 is YFSETQ. CDR3 region: CASSLTRSSGNTIYF. CDR3 bases: TGCGCCAGCAGCTTGACGCGGAGCTCTGGAAACACCATATATTTT.

This clone has a count of ten or more. This sequence joins TRBV19 and TRBJ1-2; 8 positions agree with TRBD1. Germline CDR1 is LNHDA and CDR2 is SQIVND (reference sequence). The ends lost 5 bases at V and 6 bases at J; junction bases unmatched: 8. This CDR3 spans 14 amino acids. The CDR3 coding sequence is TGTGCCAGTAGTTTAACCAGGGGGCAGAATGGCTACACCTTC. It yields the protein CASSLTRGQNGYTF.

The chain carries TRBV6-5 and TRBJ2-1; 11 bases agree with TRBD2. V trimming: 6 bases; J trimming: 6 bases; junction bases outside the gene matches: 7. Germline V lookup: CDR1 MNHEY, CDR2 SVGAGI. CDR3 size: 15 residues. CDR3 DNA sequence: TGTGCCAGCAGCCTGACTAGCGGGACATCCAATGAGCAGTTCTTC. This translates into CASSLTSGTSNEQFF.

The chain has TRBV24-1 and TRBJ1-6, with D uncertain. CDR1 and CDR2 from the germline V gene are KGHDR and SFDVKD. The CDR3 has 13 amino acids. Trimming cost V 9 bases and J 2 bases, with 7 bases left between them. The CDR3: CATCRPYNSPLHF. CDR3 DNA: TGTGCCACCTGCAGGCCCTATAATTCACCCCTCCACTTT.

The CDR3: CASSQPGTSVGNEQFF. CDR3 sequence (DNA): TGCGCCAGCAGCCAACCCGGGACTAGCGTAGGCAATGAGCAGTTCTTC. The chain joins TRBV4-1 to TRBJ2-1; 10 positions match TRBD2. V was clipped by 2 bases and J by 6 bases; unmatched bases: 7. Germline assignment: CDR1 MGHRA and CDR2 YSYEKL. The CDR3 is 16 amino acids.

This clone has only one observation. This chain connects TRBV15 to TRBJ1-5; D might be TRBD1 (5 bases). V was pared by 5 bases and J by 10 bases, with 24 bases between. Germline V gene data show CDR1 as LNHNV and CDR2 as YYDKDF (reference sequence). The CDR3 sequence is 16 residues long. The CDR3 region has the DNA TGTGCCACCAGCGGACACACTCCCGGATCAGGCGAACCCCAGCATTTT. Its translation is CATSGHTPGSGEPQHF.

The genes are TRBV6-1 and TRBJ2-4; a weak D match, TRBD2 (5 bases). This CDR3 comprises 18 residues. The V end was cut by 4 bases, the J end by 4 bases, with 23 bases between. Germline lookup yields CDR1 MNHNS and CDR2 SASEGT. The CDR3 sequence: CASSGGYSTAVGKNIQYF. CDR3 bases: TGTGCCAGCAGTGGAGGGTACTCCACCGCGGTCGGGAAAAACATTCAGTACTTC.

V is TRBV18 and J is TRBJ1-4; D is uncertain. V was trimmed by 4 bases and J by 0 bases, leaving 9 bases between them. CDR1 KGHSH and CDR2 LQKENI come from the germline V gene. CDR3 size: 15 residues. The CDR3 spells CASSRDFATNEKLFF. DNA of the CDR3: TGTGCCAGCTCACGAGATTTTGCAACTAATGAAAAACTGTTTTTT. Full variable domain (rest looked up from reference TRBV18 and TRBJ1-4): NAGVMQNPRHLVRRRGQEARLRCSPMKGHSHVYWYRQLPEEGLKFMVYLQKENIIDESGMPKERFSAEFPKEGPSILRIQQVVRGDSAAYFCASSRDFATNEKLFFGSGTQLSVL.

The genes are TRBV10-1 and TRBJ2-7, with D possibly being TRBD2 (6 bases). Between the trimmed V and J ends, which lost 0 bases and 3 bases, there was a span of 12 bases. The CDR3 contains 15 residues. Per the germline V gene, CDR1 is WNHNN and CDR2 is SYGVQD (reference sequence). CDR3 sequence reads: CASSESGLTYYEQYF. The CDR3 coding sequence is TGCGCCAGCAGTGAGTCGGGACTCACTTACTACGAGCAGTACTTC.

The genes are TRBV5-1 and TRBJ2-1, with D possibly being TRBD2 (5 bases). The CDR3 consists of 14 residues. Trimming left V 5 bases short and J 4 bases short, with 13 bases between. Germline CDR1 and CDR2: SGHRS and YFSETQ. Written as DNA, the CDR3 is TGCGCCAGCAGTTTGAGCGGAGCTTACAATGAGCAGTTCTTC. It encodes CASSLSGAYNEQFF.

This chain connects TRBV19 to TRBJ2-7, with a weak D call TRBD1 (5 bases). The CDR3 sequence is 13 residues long. With 5 bases removed from V and 2 bases from J, the gap between germline ends came to 10 bases. Per the germline V gene, CDR1 is LNHDA and CDR2 is SQIVND (reference sequence). The CDR3 DNA reads TGTGCCAGTAGTCAGGGCAGAACCTACGAGCAGTACTTC. Translated: CASSQGRTYEQYF.

This chain joins TRBV11-2 and TRBJ1-1; D gene uncertain. CDR3 length equals 13 residues. The V gene lost 5 bases and the J gene lost 2 bases, with 9 bases spanning the gap. Germline V gives CDR1 SGHAT, CDR2 FQNNGV. Here the CDR3 reads CASSLSRNTEAFF. CDR3 coding DNA: TGTGCCAGCAGCCTAAGTAGAAACACTGAAGCTTTCTTT.

The chain is built from TRBV6-5 and TRBJ1-1, with TRBD1 as a possible D gene (6 bases). Germline CDR1 reads MNHEY; CDR2 reads SVGAGI. CDR3 length equals 14 residues. Trimming stripped 0 bases from V and 2 bases from J, with 7 bases between. CDR3: CASSYSDSNTEAFF. The CDR3 DNA reads as TGTGCCAGCAGTTACTCGGACAGCAACACTGAAGCTTTCTTT.

V usage is TRBV6-5 and J usage is TRBJ2-1; 7 bases map to TRBD2. V shed 0 bases, J shed 3 bases, and the junction held 2 bases outside the gene matches. The CDR3 runs 15 residues. CDR1 and CDR2 from the germline V gene are MNHEY and SVGAGI. CDR3 DNA sequence: TGTGCCAGCAGTTACTCGGCTAGCGGCTACAATGAGCAGTTCTTC. It specifies CASSYSASGYNEQFF.

The V gene is TRBV7-8, the J gene TRBJ1-6; 11 bases agree with TRBD1. Germline CDR1 reads SGHVS; CDR2 reads FQNEAQ. The CDR3 has 15 amino acids. The J segment lost 10 bases and the V segment lost 5 bases, leaving 7 bases of the junction unmatched. The CDR3 here is CASSLRTGGASPLHF. The CDR3 nucleotides are TGTGCCAGCAGCCTACGGACAGGGGGCGCATCACCCCTCCACTTT.

This clone occurred once. The chain carries TRBV19 and TRBJ1-4; D not resolved. V was trimmed by 4 bases and J by 4 bases, leaving 13 bases between them. The CDR3 sequence is 15 residues long. Germline V CDR1 and CDR2: LNHDA, SQIVND (reference sequence). The CDR3 protein is CASSREGHYNEKLFF. In nucleotides, the CDR3 is TGTGCCAGTAGTAGGGAGGGTCACTATAATGAAAAACTGTTTTTT.

In its sample, this clone was seen a few times. The V gene is TRBV10-3, the J gene TRBJ2-2, with TRBD1 as a possible D gene (6 bases). The germline CDR1 and CDR2 sequences are ENHRY and SYGVKD. V was pared by 7 bases and J by 5 bases, with 17 bases between. The CDR3 consists of 15 residues. This chain's CDR3 is CAINPTGLGTGELFF. CDR3 coding DNA: TGTGCCATCAACCCAACAGGGTTAGGGACCGGGGAGCTGTTTTTT.

The DNA for the CDR3 is TGTGCCAGCAGCGTAACACCTTCTAGCTCCTACGAGCAGTACTTC. It specifies CASSVTPSSSYEQYF. This chain uses TRBV9 with TRBJ2-7; unclear D gene. Trimming took off 1 base at V and 0 bases at J, with 11 bases between the two ends. The CDR3 consists of 15 residues. Germline assignment: CDR1 SGDLS and CDR2 YYNGEE. Full variable domain (remainder filled in from reference TRBV9 and TRBJ2-7): DSGVTQTPKHLITATGQRVTLRCSPRSGDLSVYWYQQSLDQGLQFLIQYYNGEERAKGNILERFSAQQFPDLHSELNLSSLELGDSALYFCASSVTPSSSYEQYFGPGTRLTVT.

V is TRBV27 and J is TRBJ1-5, with 9 nucleotides matching TRBD1. V was clipped by 6 bases and J by 6 bases; unmatched bases: 6. This CDR3 contains 14 residues. Germline lookup yields CDR1 MNHEY and CDR2 SMNVEV (reference sequence). The CDR3 DNA reads as TGTGCCAGCAGACAGGGGGCACTTAGTCAGCCCCAGCATTTT. This sequence encodes CASRQGALSQPQHF.

The rearrangement uses TRBV6-2 or TRBV6-3 and TRBJ1-5; D unclear. This CDR3 has 14 amino acids. Germline CDR1 is MNHEY and CDR2 is SVGEGT. V lost 2 bases and J 5 bases, leaving 10 bases between the germline ends. The CDR3 loop is CASSYLADHQPQHF. CDR3 nucleotides: TGTGCCAGCAGTTACCTTGCAGATCATCAGCCCCAGCATTTT.